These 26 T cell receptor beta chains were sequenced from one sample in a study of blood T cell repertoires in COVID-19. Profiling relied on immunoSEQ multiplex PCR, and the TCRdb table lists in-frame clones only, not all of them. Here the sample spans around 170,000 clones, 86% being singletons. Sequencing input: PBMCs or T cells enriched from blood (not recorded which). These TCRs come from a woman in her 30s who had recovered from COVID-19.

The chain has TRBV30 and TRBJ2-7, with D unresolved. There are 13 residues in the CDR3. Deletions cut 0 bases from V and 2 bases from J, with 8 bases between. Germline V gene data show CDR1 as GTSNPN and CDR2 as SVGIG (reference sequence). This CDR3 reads CAWSVPTPYEQYF. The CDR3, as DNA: TGTGCCTGGAGTGTGCCTACGCCCTACGAGCAGTACTTC.

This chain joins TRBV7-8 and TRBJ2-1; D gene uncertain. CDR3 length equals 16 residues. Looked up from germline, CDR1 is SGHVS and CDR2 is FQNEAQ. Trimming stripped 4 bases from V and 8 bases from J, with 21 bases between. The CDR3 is CASSSMLSRSVHEQFF. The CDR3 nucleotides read TGTGCCAGCAGCTCCATGTTGTCCCGCTCGGTCCATGAGCAGTTCTTC.

The CDR3 sequence: CASSLVGAGGDNEQFF. The CDR3 DNA is TGTGCCAGCAGTTTAGTCGGGGCGGGAGGTGACAATGAGCAGTTCTTC. The chain combines TRBV27 with TRBJ2-1, with 8 nucleotides matching TRBD2. Germline CDR1 is MNHEY and CDR2 is SMNVEV (reference sequence). The length of the CDR3 is 16 residues. The V segment lost 2 bases and the J segment 5 bases; nucleotides outside the gene matches: 8.

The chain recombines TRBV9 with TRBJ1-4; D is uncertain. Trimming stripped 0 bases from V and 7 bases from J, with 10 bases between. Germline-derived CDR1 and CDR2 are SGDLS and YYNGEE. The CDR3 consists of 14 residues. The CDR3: CASSVDHSGEKLFF. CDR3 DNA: TGTGCCAGCAGCGTAGATCATTCGGGTGAAAAACTGTTTTTT.

For the CDR3, the DNA is TGTGCCAGCAGTAATCCGGGACAGGGGGATGAAAAACTGTTTTTT. Its protein is CASSNPGQGDEKLFF. This sequence joins TRBV27 and TRBJ1-4; 11 nucleotides match TRBD1. The CDR3 extends over 15 amino acids. V lost 5 bases to trimming and J lost 6 bases; unmatched junction nucleotides: 5. Germline assignment: CDR1 MNHEY and CDR2 SMNVEV (reference sequence).

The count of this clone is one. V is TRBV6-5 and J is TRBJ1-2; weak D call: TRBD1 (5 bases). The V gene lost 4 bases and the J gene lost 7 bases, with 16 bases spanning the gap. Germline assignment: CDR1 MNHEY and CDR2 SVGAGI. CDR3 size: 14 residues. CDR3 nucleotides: TGTGCCAGCAGTTCACTTAAAGGGACTTCTGGCTACACCTTC. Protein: CASSSLKGTSGYTF.

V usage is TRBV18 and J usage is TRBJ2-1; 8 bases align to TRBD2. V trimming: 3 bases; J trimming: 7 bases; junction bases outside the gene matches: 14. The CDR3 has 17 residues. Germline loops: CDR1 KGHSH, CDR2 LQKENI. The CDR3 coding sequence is TGTGCCAGCTCACCGCAAAGGGGACTAGTCCGGAGGAATGAGCAGTTCTTC. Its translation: CASSPQRGLVRRNEQFF.

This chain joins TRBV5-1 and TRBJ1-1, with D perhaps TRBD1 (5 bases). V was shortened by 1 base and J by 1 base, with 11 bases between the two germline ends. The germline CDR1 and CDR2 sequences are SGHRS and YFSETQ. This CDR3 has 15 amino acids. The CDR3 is CASSLYGTGNTEAFF. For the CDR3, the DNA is TGCGCCAGCAGCTTGTATGGGACTGGGAACACTGAAGCTTTCTTT.

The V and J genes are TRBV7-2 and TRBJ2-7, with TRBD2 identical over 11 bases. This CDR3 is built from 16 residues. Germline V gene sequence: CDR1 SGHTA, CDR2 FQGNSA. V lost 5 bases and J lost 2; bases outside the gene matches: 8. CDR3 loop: CASSLLAGGYAYEQYF. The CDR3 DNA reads TGTGCCAGCAGCCTTTTAGCGGGAGGGTATGCCTACGAGCAGTACTTC.

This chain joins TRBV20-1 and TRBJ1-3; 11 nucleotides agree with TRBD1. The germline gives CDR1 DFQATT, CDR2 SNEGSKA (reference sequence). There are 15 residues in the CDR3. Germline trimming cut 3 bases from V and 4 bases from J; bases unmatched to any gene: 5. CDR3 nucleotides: TGCAGTGCTAGTACGGACAGGGGGCGCGGAAACACCATATATTTT. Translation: CSASTDRGRGNTIYF.

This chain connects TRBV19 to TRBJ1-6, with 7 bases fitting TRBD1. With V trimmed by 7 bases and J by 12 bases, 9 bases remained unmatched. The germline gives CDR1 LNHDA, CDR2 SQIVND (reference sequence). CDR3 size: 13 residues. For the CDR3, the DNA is TGTGCCAGTAAACGACAGGGAGAGAAACCCCTCCACTTT. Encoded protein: CASKRQGEKPLHF.

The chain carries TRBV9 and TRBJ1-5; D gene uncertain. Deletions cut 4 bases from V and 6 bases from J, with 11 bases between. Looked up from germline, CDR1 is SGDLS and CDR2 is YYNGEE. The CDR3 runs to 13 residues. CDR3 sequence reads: CASSHAGAQPQHF. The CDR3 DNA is TGTGCCAGCAGCCACGCGGGCGCTCAGCCCCAGCATTTT. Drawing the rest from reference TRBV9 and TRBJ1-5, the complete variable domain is DSGVTQTPKHLITATGQRVTLRCSPRSGDLSVYWYQQSLDQGLQFLIQYYNGEERAKGNILERFSAQQFPDLHSELNLSSLELGDSALYFCASSHAGAQPQHFGDGTRLSIL.

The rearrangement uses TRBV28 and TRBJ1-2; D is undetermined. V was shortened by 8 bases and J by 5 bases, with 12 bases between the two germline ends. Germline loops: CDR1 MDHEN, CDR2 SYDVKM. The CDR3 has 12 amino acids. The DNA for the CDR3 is TGTGCCAGCGGAGGACGAGAGTATGGCTACACCTTC. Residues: CASGGREYGYTF.

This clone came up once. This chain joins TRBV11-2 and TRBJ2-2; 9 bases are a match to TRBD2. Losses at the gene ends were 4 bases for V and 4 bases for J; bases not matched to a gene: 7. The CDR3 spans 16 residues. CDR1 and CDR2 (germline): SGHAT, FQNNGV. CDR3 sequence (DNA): TGTGCCAGCAGCTCCCCGCGGGAGGGCCTCACCGGGGAGCTGTTTTTT. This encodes CASSSPREGLTGELFF.

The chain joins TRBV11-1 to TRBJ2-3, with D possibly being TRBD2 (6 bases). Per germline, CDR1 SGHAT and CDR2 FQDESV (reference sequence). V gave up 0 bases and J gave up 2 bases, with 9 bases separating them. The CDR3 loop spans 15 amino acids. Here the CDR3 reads CASSLAGGTTDTQYF. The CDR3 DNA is TGTGCCAGCAGCTTAGCCGGCGGGACCACAGATACGCAGTATTTT.

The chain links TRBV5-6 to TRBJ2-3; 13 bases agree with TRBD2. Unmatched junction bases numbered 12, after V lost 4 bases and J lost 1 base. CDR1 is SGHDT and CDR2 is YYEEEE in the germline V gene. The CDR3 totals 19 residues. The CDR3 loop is CASSPPGGLAGVRTDTQYF. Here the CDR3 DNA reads TGTGCCAGCAGCCCCCCCGGTGGACTAGCGGGAGTTCGCACAGATACGCAGTATTTT.

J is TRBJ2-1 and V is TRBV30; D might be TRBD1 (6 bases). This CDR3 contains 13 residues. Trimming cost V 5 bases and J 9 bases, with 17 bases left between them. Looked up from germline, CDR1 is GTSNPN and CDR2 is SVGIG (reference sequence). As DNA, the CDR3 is TGTGCCTGGGAATCACAGGGTCGGGCTGAGCAGTTCTTC. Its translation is CAWESQGRAEQFF.

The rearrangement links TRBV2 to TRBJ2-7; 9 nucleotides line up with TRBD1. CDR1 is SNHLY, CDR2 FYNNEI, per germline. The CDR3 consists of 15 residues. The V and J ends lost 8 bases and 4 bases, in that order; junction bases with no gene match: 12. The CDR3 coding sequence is TGTGCCAGCCGTCGGACAGGGGAGGGATTGTACGAGCAGTACTTC. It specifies CASRRTGEGLYEQYF. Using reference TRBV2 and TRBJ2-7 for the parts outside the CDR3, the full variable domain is EPEVTQTPSHQVTQMGQEVILRCVPISNHLYFYWYRQILGQKVEFLVSFYNNEISEKSEIFDDQFSVERPDGSNFTLKIRSTKLEDSAMYFCASRRTGEGLYEQYFGPGTRLTVT.

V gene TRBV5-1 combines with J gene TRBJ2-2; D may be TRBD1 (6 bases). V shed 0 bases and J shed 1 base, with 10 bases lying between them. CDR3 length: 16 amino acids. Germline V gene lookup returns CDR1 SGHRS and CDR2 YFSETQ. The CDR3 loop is CASSLDRVENTGELFF. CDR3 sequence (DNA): TGCGCCAGCAGCTTGGACAGGGTGGAGAACACCGGGGAGCTGTTTTTT. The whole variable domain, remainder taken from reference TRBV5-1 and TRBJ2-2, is KAGVTQTPRYLIKTRGQQVTLSCSPISGHRSVSWYQQTPGQGLQFLFEYFSETQRNKGNFPGRFSGRQFSNSRSEMNVSTLELGDSALYLCASSLDRVENTGELFFGEGSRLTVL.

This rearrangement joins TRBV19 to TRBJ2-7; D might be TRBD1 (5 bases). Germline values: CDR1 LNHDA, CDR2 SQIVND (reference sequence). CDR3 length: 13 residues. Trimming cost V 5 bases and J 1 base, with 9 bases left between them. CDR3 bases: TGTGCCAGTAGTGCGACAGTTTCCTACGAGCAGTACTTC. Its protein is CASSATVSYEQYF.

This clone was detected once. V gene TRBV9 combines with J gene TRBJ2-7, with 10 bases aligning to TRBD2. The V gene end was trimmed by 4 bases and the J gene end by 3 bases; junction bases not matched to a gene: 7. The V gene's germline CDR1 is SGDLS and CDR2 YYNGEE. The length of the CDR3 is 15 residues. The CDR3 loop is CASSPFTSGNYEQYF. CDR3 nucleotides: TGTGCCAGCAGCCCATTCACTAGCGGGAACTACGAGCAGTACTTC.

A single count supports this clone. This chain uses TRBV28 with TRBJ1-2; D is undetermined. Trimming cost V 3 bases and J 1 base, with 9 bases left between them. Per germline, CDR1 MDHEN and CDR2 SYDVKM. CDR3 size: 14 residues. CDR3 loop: CASSLVGLNYGYTF. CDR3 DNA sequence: TGTGCCAGCAGTTTGGTCGGACTTAACTATGGCTACACCTTC.

DNA of the CDR3: TGTGCCAGCAGTTGGGAAGGGGTTCAGCCCCAGCATTTT. Protein product: CASSWEGVQPQHF. The chain couples TRBV6-5 to TRBJ1-5, with D tentatively TRBD1 (5 bases). Germline V gives CDR1 MNHEY, CDR2 SVGAGI. V lost 4 bases and J 6 bases, leaving 10 bases between the germline ends. The CDR3 is made up of 13 amino acids.

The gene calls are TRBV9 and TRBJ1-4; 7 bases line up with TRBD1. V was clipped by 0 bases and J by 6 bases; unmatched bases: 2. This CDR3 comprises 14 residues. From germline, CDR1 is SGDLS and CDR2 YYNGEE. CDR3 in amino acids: CASSVAGGDEKLFF. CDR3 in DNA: TGTGCCAGCAGCGTAGCAGGGGGAGATGAAAAACTGTTTTTT.

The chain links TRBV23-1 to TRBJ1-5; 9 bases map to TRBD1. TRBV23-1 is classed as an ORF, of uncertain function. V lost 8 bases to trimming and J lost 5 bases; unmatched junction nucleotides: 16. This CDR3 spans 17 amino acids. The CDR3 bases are TGCGCCAGCTGGAAGCCGGGACAGGGAAATGGTGATCAGCCCCAGCATTTT. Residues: CASWKPGQGNGDQPQHF.

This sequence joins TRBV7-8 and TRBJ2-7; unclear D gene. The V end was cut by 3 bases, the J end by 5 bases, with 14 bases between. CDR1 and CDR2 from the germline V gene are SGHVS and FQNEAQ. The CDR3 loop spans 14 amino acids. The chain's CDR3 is CASSFRGVTDEQYF. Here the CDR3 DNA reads TGTGCCAGCAGCTTCAGAGGTGTCACCGACGAGCAGTACTTC.